This T cell receptor beta chain comes out of a study of cytomegalovirus exposure and HLA in healthy donors. Overall study: Genetic ancestry analysis placed approximately 79% of the 350 to 500 donors that were genotyped in the Caucasian-associated cluster.

The donors comprised healthy bone marrow donors. This clone has only a few counts. Antigen: not known. Broader study findings: Common viral pathogens were later found to be apparently linked to several of the most significant clusters. A few of the chains that were CMV-associated were confirmed in vitro to be specific for CMV antigens.

The CDR3 spans 12 residues. V lost 11 bases to trimming and J lost 3 bases; unmatched junction nucleotides: 5. The germline V gene encodes CDR1 MNHNS and CDR2 SASEGT. Primers: 60 Vbeta forward and 13 Jbeta reverse. Sequencing used immunoSEQ multiplex PCR; TCRdb keeps in-frame clones, though not all of them. The sample contains some 93,000 clones, around 84% of which appear only once. The receptor was isolated from a woman aged 40 to 50 in good health and CMV-seronegative. J is TRBJ2-7 and V is TRBV6-1; 9 bases fit TRBD1. Sequencing was carried out using PBMCs. The CDR3 bases are TGTGCCGGTCAGGACAGGGGCTACGAGCAGTACTTC. Encoded protein: CAGQDRGYEQYF.